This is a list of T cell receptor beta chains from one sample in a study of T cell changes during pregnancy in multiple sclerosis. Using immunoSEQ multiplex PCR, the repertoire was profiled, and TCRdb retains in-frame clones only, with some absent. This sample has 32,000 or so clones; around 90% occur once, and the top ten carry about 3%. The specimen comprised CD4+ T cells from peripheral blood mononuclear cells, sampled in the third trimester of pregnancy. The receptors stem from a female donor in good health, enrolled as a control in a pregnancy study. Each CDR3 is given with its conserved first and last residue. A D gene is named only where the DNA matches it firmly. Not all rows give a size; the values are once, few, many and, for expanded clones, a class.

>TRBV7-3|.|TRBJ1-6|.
TGTGCCAGCAGTTCTGGACAGTATAATTCACCCCTCCACTTT
CASSSGQYNSPLHF
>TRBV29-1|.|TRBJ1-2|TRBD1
TGCAGCGTCGGACCGGGACAGGATCATGACTATGGCTACACCTTC
CSVGPGQDHDYGYTF
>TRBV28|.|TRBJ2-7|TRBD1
TGTGCCAGCAGTTTAATGGGACAGGGCTACGAGCAGTACTTC
CASSLMGQGYEQYF
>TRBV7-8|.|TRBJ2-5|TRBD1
TGTGCCAGCAGCCAGGACAGGCAGCAAGAGACCCAGTACTTC
CASSQDRQQETQYF
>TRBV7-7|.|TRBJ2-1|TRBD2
TGTGCTAGCAGCCCATTGGGACTAGCGGGTTACAATGAGCAGTTCTTC
CASSPLGLAGYNEQFF
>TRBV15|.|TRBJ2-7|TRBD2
TGTGCCACCAGCAGAGATGGGCGGCTAGCGGTCTACGAGCAGTACTTC
CATSRDGRLAVYEQYF
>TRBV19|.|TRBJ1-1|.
TGTGCCAGTAGTATAGAGAGGGGGAGCATGAACACTGAAGCTTTCTTT
CASSIERGSMNTEAFF
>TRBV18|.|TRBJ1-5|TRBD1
TGTGCCAGCTCACCCACGACAGGGGTGAGCAATCAGCCCCAGCATTTT
CASSPTTGVSNQPQHF
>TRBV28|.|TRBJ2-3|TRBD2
TGTGCCAGCAGCTTTACCAGCGGGGCGACAGATACGCAGTATTTT
CASSFTSGATDTQYF
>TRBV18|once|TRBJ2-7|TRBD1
TGTGCCAGCTCACTTCGGGACAGGGGTTCCGAGCAGTACTTC
CASSLRDRGSEQYF
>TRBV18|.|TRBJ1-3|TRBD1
TGTGCCAGCTCTAACCTAGGGGGCGCATCTGGAAACACCATATATTTT
CASSNLGGASGNTIYF
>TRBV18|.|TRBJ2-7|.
TGTGCCAGCTCACCCAACTTTTTCCGACTAGGTAGCCCCTACGAGCAGTACTTC
CASSPNFFRLGSPYEQYF
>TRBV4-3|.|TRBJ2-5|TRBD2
TGCGCCAGCAGCCAAGAAGGGACTAGCGGAGGGGAGACCCAGTACTTC
CASSQEGTSGGETQYF
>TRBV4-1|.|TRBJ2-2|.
TGCGCCAGCAGCCAAGAAGTCTTTGGGCAGGCAGGCACCGGGGAGCTGTTTTTT
CASSQEVFGQAGTGELFF
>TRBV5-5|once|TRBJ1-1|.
TGTGCCAGCAGCTACGGGACACAGAACACTGAAGCTTTCTTT
CASSYGTQNTEAFF
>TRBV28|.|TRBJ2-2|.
TGTGCCAGCACCTCAGGGGCAAACACCGGGGAGCTGTTTTTT
CASTSGANTGELFF
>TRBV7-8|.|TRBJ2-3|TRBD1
TGTGCCAGCAGCTTAGCAACCTGGACAGGGTTGTCAGATACGCAGTATTTT
CASSLATWTGLSDTQYF
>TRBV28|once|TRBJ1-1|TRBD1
TGTGCCAGCAGTCTCGGACAGGGTAGTAACACTGAAGCTTTCTTT
CASSLGQGSNTEAFF
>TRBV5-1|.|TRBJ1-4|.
TGCGCCAGCAGACCGGAAGGGGTAGCTGAAAAACTGTTTTTT
CASRPEGVAEKLFF
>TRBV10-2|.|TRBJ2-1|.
TGCGCCAGCTCCGTGTTCCGGGGGTTCGACAATGAGCAGTTCTTC
CASSVFRGFDNEQFF
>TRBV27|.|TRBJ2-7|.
TGTGCCAGCAGTTCGCAGGGTATACACGAGCAGTACTTC
CASSSQGIHEQYF
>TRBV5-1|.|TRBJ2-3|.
TGCGCCAGCAGCCCATCCGGGTCCCCGGCAGATACGCAGTATTTT
CASSPSGSPADTQYF
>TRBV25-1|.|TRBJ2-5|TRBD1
TGTGCCAGCAGTGACCCTAAGACAGGGGCCCAAGAGACCCAGTACTTC
CASSDPKTGAQETQYF
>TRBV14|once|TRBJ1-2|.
TGTGCCAGCAGCCTCCGAGGGACCCAGGGGAGCGGCTACACCTTC
CASSLRGTQGSGYTF
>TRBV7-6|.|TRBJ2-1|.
TGTGCCAGCAGCTTAGCGCACAGGGTTAATGAGCAGTTCTTC
CASSLAHRVNEQFF
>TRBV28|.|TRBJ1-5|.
TGTGCCAGCAGACCTGACAGACCCAATCAGCCCCAGCATTTT
CASRPDRPNQPQHF
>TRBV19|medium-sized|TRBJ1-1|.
TGTGCCAGTAGGAGAGACAGTGAAGCTTTCTTT
CASRRDSEAFF
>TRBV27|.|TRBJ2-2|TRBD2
TGTGCCAGCAGTTCGACGGGGCGAGTGAAGCGGGAGGGCGCCGGGGAGCTGTTTTTT
CASSSTGRVKREGAGELFF
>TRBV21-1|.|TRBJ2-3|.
TGTGCCAGCAGCAAAGATGACAGGATGGGCGCAGATACGCAGTATTTT
CASSKDDRMGADTQYF
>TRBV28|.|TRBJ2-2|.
TGTGCCAGCAGTGCGGGGCGCGGGGAGCTGTTTTTT
CASSAGRGELFF
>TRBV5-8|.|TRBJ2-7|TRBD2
TGTGCCAGCAGCAGATCTAGCGGCGCTTGGGGCGAGCAGTACTTC
CASSRSSGAWGEQYF
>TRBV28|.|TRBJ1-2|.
TGTGCCAGTGGGGGGTGGGCCTATGGCTACACCTTC
CASGGWAYGYTF
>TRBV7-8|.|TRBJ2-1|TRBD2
TGTGCCAGCAGCTTAACGGGACTAGCGGGTGGCAATGAGCAGTTCTTC
CASSLTGLAGGNEQFF